These 18 T cell receptor beta chains were all obtained from the same sample, sequenced in a study of cytomegalovirus exposure and HLA in healthy donors (dated by TCRdb to the late 2010s). To prepare the library, the immunoSEQ multiplex PCR assay was applied. For the multiplex PCR, a mixture combining 60 forward primers for TCR Vbeta segments and 13 reverse primers for TCR Jbeta segments was used. TCRdb carries this immuneACCESS record with in-frame sequences only. Its versions omit some clonotypes, under half of them owing to an unresolved V gene in the studies checked, with the rest unexplained. The sample records some 120,000 clones, about four fifths of which are singletons. The top ten clonotypes cover about 2% of the sample. The sample comprised PBMCs. These TCRs come from a woman between 35 and 50 years old in good health and CMV-seronegative.

This clone was seen more than once but under ten times. The rearrangement links TRBV4-3 to TRBJ2-1, with 12 bases aligning to TRBD2. The CDR3 consists of 16 residues. Trimming at V came to 0 bases and at J to 6 bases, leaving 3 bases not matched to a gene. Looked up from germline, CDR1 is LGHNA and CDR2 is YSLEER. The CDR3 reads CASSQDLAGGSNEQFF. The CDR3 coding sequence is TGCGCCAGCAGCCAAGATCTAGCGGGAGGGAGCAATGAGCAGTTCTTC.

V and J are TRBV4-3 and TRBJ1-6; D is unresolved. Looked up from germline, CDR1 is LGHNA and CDR2 is YSLEER. Trimming pared 0 bases from V and 8 bases from J, leaving 5 bases between. CDR3 length: 13 residues. CDR3 DNA sequence: TGCGCCAGCAGCCAAGAATGGCATTCACCCCTCCACTTT. Amino acids: CASSQEWHSPLHF.

This clone was seen only a few times. The V gene is TRBV19, the J gene TRBJ1-1; D unresolved. CDR1 and CDR2 (germline): LNHDA, SQIVND (reference sequence). The CDR3 runs to 11 residues. Trimming removed 7 bases from V and 2 bases from J, with 5 bases in between. CDR3 DNA: TGTGCCAGTAAAGCTAACACTGAAGCTTTCTTT. This gives the protein CASKANTEAFF.

The J gene is TRBJ1-2, the V gene TRBV18; TRBD1 might be the D (5 bases). Germline V gene lookup returns CDR1 KGHSH and CDR2 LQKENI. V was pared by 0 bases and J by 1 base, with 12 bases between. The CDR3 length is 16 residues. In nucleotides, the CDR3 is TGTGCCAGCTCACCACCGGTGGGCAGGGATAACTATGGCTACACCTTC. This gives the protein CASSPPVGRDNYGYTF. Full variable domain (rest looked up from reference TRBV18 and TRBJ1-2): NAGVMQNPRHLVRRRGQEARLRCSPMKGHSHVYWYRQLPEEGLKFMVYLQKENIIDESGMPKERFSAEFPKEGPSILRIQQVVRGDSAAYFCASSPPVGRDNYGYTFGSGTRLTVV.

This clone was observed once. CDR3 bases: TGTGCCAGCAGCTTATTTCGCCTAGCGGGAGAGGGCACCCAAGAGACCCAGTACTTC. It specifies CASSLFRLAGEGTQETQYF. The chain links TRBV7-9 to TRBJ2-5; 10 bases align to TRBD2. V was pared by 2 bases and J by 1 base, with 13 bases of the junction left unmatched. The CDR3 is 19 residues long. CDR1 is SEHNR and CDR2 is FQNEAQ in the germline V gene (reference sequence).

This sequence joins TRBV19 and TRBJ2-1, with 9 bases aligning to TRBD1. V lost 6 bases to trimming and J lost 8 bases; unmatched junction nucleotides: 8. There are 14 residues in the CDR3. Looked up from germline, CDR1 is LNHDA and CDR2 is SQIVND (reference sequence). The DNA for the CDR3 is TGTGCCAGTAGCCCCCGGGACAGGGTCTATGAGCAGTTCTTC. It codes for CASSPRDRVYEQFF. Looking up the rest from reference TRBV19 and TRBJ2-1 gives the full variable domain: DGGITQSPKYLFRKEGQNVTLSCEQNLNHDAMYWYRQDPGQGLRLIYYSQIVNDFQKGDIAEGYSVSREKKESFPLTVTSAQKNPTAFYLCASSPRDRVYEQFFGPGTRLTVL.

J is TRBJ2-1 and V is TRBV5-4; possibly TRBD1 for D (6 bases). V shed 1 base and J shed 6 bases, with 11 bases lying between them. Germline V CDR1 and CDR2: SGHNT, YYREEE (reference sequence). CDR3 size: 14 residues. As DNA, the CDR3 is TGTGCCAGCAGCTTGAGACAGGTGTCCAATGAGCAGTTCTTC. This codes for CASSLRQVSNEQFF. The full variable domain, completed using reference TRBV5-4 and TRBJ2-1, is ETGVTQSPTHLIKTRGQQVTLRCSSQSGHNTVSWYQQALGQGPQFIFQYYREEENGRGNFPPRFSGLQFPNYSSELNVNALELDDSALYLCASSLRQVSNEQFFGPGTRLTVL.

In its sample, this clone was seen a few times. This chain joins TRBV4-3 and TRBJ2-7; 7 nucleotides match TRBD1. The CDR3 has 15 residues. Germline V CDR1 and CDR2: LGHNA, YSLEER. J lost 2 bases, V lost 2 bases, and 6 bases had no gene match. The CDR3 is CASSQFRTGAYEQYF. CDR3 DNA sequence: TGCGCCAGCAGCCAATTCCGGACAGGTGCCTACGAGCAGTACTTC.

This clone was counted between two and nine times. This sequence joins TRBV25-1 and TRBJ1-6; TRBD1 matches at 9 bases. Germline-derived CDR1 and CDR2 are MGHDK and SYGVNS. V was clipped by 3 bases and J by 8 bases; unmatched bases: 11. This CDR3 comprises 17 residues. DNA for the CDR3: TGTGCCAGCAGTGAGGACTATGGGGACAGGGATGATTCACCCCTCCACTTT. This sequence encodes CASSEDYGDRDDSPLHF. Looking up the rest from reference TRBV25-1 and TRBJ1-6 gives the full variable domain: EADIYQTPRYLVIGTGKKITLECSQTMGHDKMYWYQQDPGMELHLIHYSYGVNSTEKGDLSSESTVSRIRTEHFPLTLESARPSHTSQYLCASSEDYGDRDDSPLHFGNGTRLTVT.

The chain couples TRBV11-2 to TRBJ2-7, with 8 bases that match TRBD2. Germline trimming cut 0 bases from V and 0 bases from J; bases unmatched to any gene: 7. The CDR3 extends over 17 amino acids. Germline CDR1 reads SGHAT; CDR2 reads FQNNGV. DNA for the CDR3: TGTGCCAGCAGCTTAGATATGGCTAGCGGGTACTCCTACGAGCAGTACTTC. Translated, it gives CASSLDMASGYSYEQYF.

J is TRBJ1-3 and V is TRBV4-3, with D hard to call. Trimming stripped 1 base from V and 4 bases from J, with 8 bases between. This CDR3 contains 14 residues. Germline V gene sequence: CDR1 LGHNA, CDR2 YSLEER. CDR3 sequence: CASSQVSQGNTIYF. The CDR3 DNA reads TGCGCCAGCAGCCAAGTATCTCAGGGAAACACCATATATTTT.

The chain is built from TRBV19 and TRBJ2-2; 7 positions match TRBD2. Trimming at V came to 3 bases and at J to 6 bases, leaving 7 bases not matched to a gene. The CDR3 has 15 amino acids. Germline loops: CDR1 LNHDA, CDR2 SQIVND (reference sequence). For the CDR3, the DNA is TGTGCCAGTAGTATCTCCGGACTAGGTTCCGGGGAGCTGTTTTTT. Encoded protein: CASSISGLGSGELFF.

The rearrangement uses TRBV5-4 and TRBJ2-2, with 9 nucleotides matching TRBD2. With 4 bases clipped from V and 2 bases from J, the junction kept 3 bases outside the gene matches. CDR1 SGHNT and CDR2 YYREEE come from the germline V gene (reference sequence). There are 15 residues in the CDR3. CDR3 residues: CASSRTSVNTGELFF. CDR3 sequence (DNA): TGTGCCAGCAGCCGGACTAGCGTAAACACCGGGGAGCTGTTTTTT.

The chain recombines TRBV21-1 with TRBJ1-5; the D call of TRBD1 is as the table states it, not checked on the DNA. TRBV21-1 is marked as a pseudogene. The CDR3 has 17 residues. The CDR3 here is CASSRDYRTGGDQPQHF. CDR3 nucleotide sequence: TGTGCCAGCAGCAGAGACTATAGGACAGGGGGGGATCAGCCCCAGCATTTT.

The V call is TRBV2, the J call TRBJ1-4; tentative D call: TRBD1 (6 bases). V lost 6 bases to trimming and J lost 7 bases, with 9 bases between them. Per germline, CDR1 SNHLY and CDR2 FYNNEI. The CDR3 is 12 amino acids. The CDR3 region is CASSGQTEKLFF. The CDR3 coding sequence is TGTGCCAGCAGCGGACAGACTGAAAAACTGTTTTTT.

The rearrangement joins TRBV4-2 to TRBJ2-1, with 10 bases fitting TRBD2. The junction had 6 bases not matched to a gene; V was cut back by 0 bases and J by 7 bases. Per the germline V gene, CDR1 is LGHNA and CDR2 is YNFKEQ. The CDR3 has 16 residues. CDR3 sequence: CASSQETAGGVNEQFF. The DNA for the CDR3 is TGTGCCAGCAGCCAAGAAACAGCGGGGGGGGTTAATGAGCAGTTCTTC.

V is TRBV27 and J is TRBJ1-1, with TRBD1 identical over 7 bases. Germline lookup yields CDR1 MNHEY and CDR2 SMNVEV (reference sequence). The CDR3 contains 14 residues. The J segment lost 5 bases and the V segment lost 2 bases, leaving 5 bases of the junction unmatched. DNA for the CDR3: TGTGCCAGCAGTTTAACAGGGGTAGTTACTGAAGCTTTCTTT. The encoded protein is CASSLTGVVTEAFF.

This chain joins TRBV4-1 and TRBJ1-2, with D tentatively TRBD1 (5 bases). V was cut by 3 bases and J by 6 bases, with 11 bases left in between. CDR3 length equals 13 residues. CDR1 is MGHRA and CDR2 is YSYEKL in the germline V gene. CDR3 sequence: CASSQMTVDGYTF. CDR3 bases: TGCGCCAGCAGCCAGATGACAGTCGATGGCTACACCTTC.